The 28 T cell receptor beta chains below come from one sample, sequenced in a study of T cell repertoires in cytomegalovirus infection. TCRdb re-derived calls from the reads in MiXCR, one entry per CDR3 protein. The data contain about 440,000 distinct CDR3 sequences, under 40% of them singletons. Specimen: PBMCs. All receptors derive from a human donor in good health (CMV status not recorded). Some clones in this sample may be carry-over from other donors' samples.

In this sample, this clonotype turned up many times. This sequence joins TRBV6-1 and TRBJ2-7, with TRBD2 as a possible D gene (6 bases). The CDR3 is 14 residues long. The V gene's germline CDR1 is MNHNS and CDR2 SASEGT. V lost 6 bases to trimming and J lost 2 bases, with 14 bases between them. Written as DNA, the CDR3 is TGTGCCAGCAGAGCCGGGACTCAAACCTACGAGCAGTACTTC. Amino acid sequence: CASRAGTQTYEQYF.

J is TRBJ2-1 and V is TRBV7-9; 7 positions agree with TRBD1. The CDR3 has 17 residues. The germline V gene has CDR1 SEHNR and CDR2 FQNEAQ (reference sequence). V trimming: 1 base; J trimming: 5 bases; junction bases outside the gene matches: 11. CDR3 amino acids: CASSLERGQDGNNEQFF. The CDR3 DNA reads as TGTGCCAGCAGCTTAGAGCGCGGACAGGACGGCAACAATGAGCAGTTCTTC.

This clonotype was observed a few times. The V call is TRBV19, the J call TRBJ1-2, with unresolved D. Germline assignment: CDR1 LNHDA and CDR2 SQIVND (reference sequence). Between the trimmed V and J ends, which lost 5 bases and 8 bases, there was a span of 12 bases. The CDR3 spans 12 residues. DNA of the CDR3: TGTGCCAGTAGTGTCCAGAGCGGGGGCTACACCTTC. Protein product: CASSVQSGGYTF.

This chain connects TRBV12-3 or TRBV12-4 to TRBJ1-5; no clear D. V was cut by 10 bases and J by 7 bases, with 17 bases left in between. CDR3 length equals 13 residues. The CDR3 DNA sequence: TGTGCCACCGGGCTAGAGGAGGGCCAGCCCCAGCATTTT. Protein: CATGLEEGQPQHF.

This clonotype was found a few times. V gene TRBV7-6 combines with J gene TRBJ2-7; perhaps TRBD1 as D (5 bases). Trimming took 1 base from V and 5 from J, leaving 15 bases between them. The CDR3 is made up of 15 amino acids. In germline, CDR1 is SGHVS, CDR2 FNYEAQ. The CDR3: CASSLDQGGFDEQYF. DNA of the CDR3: TGTGCCAGCAGCTTAGACCAGGGTGGGTTCGACGAGCAGTACTTC.

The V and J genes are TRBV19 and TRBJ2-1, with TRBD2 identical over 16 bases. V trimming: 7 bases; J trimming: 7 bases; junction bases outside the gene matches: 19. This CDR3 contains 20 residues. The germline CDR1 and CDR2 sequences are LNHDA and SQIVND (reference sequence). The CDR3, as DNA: TGTGCCAGTACCCCAGCCGGGACTAGCGGGGGGGGTAGGTTTCGGAATGAGCAGTTCTTC. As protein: CASTPAGTSGGGRFRNEQFF.

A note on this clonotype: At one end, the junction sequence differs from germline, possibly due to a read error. Here the CDR3 DNA reads TGTGCCAGCAGCTTAGCGACGGGGAAGTTTCCCGACGAGCAGTCCTTC. It is translated as CASSLATGKFPDEQSF. This chain links TRBV7-4 with TRBJ2-7, with TRBD2 as a possible D gene (5 bases). The CDR3 has 16 amino acids. Germline CDR1 reads SGHVT; CDR2 reads SQSDAQ.

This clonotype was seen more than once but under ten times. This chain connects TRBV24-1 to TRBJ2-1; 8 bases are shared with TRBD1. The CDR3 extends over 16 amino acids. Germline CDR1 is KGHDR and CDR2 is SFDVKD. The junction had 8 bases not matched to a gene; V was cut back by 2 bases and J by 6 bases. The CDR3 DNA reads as TGTGCCACCAGTGATTCCGGACAGGGCACCCTCAATGAGCAGTTCTTC. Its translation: CATSDSGQGTLNEQFF.

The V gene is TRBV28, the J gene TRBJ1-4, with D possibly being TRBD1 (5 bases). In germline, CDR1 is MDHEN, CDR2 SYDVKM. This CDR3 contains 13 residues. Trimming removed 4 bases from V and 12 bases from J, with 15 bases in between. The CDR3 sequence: CASSSATGGELFF. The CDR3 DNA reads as TGTGCCAGCAGTTCGGCCACAGGTGGAGAACTGTTTTTT.

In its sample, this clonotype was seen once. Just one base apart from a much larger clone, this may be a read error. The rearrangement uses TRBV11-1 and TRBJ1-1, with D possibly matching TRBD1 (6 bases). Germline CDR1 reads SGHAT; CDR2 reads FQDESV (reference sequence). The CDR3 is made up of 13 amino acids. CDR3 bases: TGTGCCAGCAGCTCACAGGGAGTCACTGAAACTTTCTTT. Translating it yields CASSSQGVTETFF.

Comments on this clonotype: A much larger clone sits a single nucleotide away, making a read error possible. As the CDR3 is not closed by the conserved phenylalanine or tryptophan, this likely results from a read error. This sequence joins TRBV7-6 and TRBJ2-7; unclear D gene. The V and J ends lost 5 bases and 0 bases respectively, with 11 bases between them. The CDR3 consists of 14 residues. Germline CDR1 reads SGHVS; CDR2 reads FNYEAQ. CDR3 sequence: CASSPDLSSYEQYL. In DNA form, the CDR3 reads TGTGCCAGCAGCCCGGACCTAAGCTCCTACGAGCAGTACTTA.

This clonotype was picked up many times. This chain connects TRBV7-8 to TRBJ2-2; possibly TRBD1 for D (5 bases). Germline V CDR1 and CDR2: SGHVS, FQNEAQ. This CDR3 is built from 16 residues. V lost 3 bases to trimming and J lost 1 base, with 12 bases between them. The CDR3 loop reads CASSFFGQGNTGELFF. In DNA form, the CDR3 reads TGTGCCAGCAGCTTTTTCGGGCAGGGGAACACCGGGGAGCTGTTTTTT.

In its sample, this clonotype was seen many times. In DNA, the CDR3 is TGTGCCAGCAGCCCCAGGGACCTAACCACAGATACGCAGTATTTT. Translating gives CASSPRDLTTDTQYF. The chain joins TRBV7-2 to TRBJ2-3; D assignment may be TRBD1 or TRBD2 (5 bases each). Between the trimmed V and J ends, which lost 5 bases and 2 bases, there was a span of 14 bases. The CDR3 is 15 residues long. CDR1 is SGHTA and CDR2 is FQGNSA in the germline V gene.

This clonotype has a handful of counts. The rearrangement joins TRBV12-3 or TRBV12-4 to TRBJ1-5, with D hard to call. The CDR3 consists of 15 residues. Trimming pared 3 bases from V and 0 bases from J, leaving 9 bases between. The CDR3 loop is CASSFGSNSNQPQHF. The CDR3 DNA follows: TGTGCCAGCAGTTTTGGAAGTAATAGCAATCAGCCCCAGCATTTT.

The CDR3 DNA follows: TGTGCCAGCAGACCGAGTCAGGGTTCCAAAAACATTCAGTACTTC. Its translation: CASRPSQGSKNIQYF. This sequence joins TRBV7-2 and TRBJ2-4, with D possibly matching TRBD1 (5 bases). CDR1 and CDR2 from the germline V gene are SGHTA and FQGNSA. The CDR3 totals 15 residues. The V gene lost 6 bases and the J gene lost 2 bases, with 14 bases spanning the gap.

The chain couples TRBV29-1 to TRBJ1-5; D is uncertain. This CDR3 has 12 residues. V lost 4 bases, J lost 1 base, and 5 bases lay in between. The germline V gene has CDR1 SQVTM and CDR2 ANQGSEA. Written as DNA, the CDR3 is TGCAGCGTTGCGGGGAGCAATCAGCCCCAGCATTTT. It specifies CSVAGSNQPQHF.

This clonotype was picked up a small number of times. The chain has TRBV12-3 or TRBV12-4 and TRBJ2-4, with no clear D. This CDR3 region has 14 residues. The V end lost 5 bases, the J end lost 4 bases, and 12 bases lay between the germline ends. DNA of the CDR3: TGTGCCAGCAGTCTTCACGCAGCGAAAAACATTCAGTACTTC. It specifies CASSLHAAKNIQYF.

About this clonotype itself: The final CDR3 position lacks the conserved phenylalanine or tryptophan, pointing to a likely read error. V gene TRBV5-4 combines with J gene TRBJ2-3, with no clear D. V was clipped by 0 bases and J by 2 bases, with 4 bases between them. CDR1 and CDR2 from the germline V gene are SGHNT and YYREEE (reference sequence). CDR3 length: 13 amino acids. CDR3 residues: CASSLEYTDTQYS. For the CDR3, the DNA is TGTGCCAGCAGCTTGGAATACACAGATACGCAGTATTCT.

The CDR3 sequence is CASSYSVGDGQETDTQYF. DNA for the CDR3: TGTGCCAGCAGTTACTCCGTCGGGGACGGACAGGAGACAGATACGCAGTATTTT. The rearrangement joins TRBV6-5 to TRBJ2-3; 7 nucleotides match TRBD1. The CDR3 covers 18 residues. Germline V gives CDR1 MNHEY, CDR2 SVGAGI. After removal of 0 bases from V and 3 bases from J, the junction contained 12 bases not matched to a gene.

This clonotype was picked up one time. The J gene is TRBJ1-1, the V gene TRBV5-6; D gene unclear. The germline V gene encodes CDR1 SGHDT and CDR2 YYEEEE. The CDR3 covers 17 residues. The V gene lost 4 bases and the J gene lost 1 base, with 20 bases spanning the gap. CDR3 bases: TGTGCCAGCAGCCCTGGAGGGCTCTGGATGACGAACACTGAAGCTTTCTTT. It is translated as CASSPGGLWMTNTEAFF.

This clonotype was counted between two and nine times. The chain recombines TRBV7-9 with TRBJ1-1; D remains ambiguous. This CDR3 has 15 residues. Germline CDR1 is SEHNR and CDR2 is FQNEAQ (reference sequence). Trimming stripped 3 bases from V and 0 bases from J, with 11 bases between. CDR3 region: CASSLGFSMNTEAFF. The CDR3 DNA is TGTGCCAGCAGCTTGGGGTTTTCGATGAACACTGAAGCTTTCTTT.

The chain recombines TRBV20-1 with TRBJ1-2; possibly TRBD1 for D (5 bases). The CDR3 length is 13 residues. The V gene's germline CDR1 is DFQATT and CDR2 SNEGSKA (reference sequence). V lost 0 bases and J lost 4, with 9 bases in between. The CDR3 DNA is TGCAGTGCTAGAGATGGGGCAGCCTATGGCTACACCTTC. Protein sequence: CSARDGAAYGYTF.

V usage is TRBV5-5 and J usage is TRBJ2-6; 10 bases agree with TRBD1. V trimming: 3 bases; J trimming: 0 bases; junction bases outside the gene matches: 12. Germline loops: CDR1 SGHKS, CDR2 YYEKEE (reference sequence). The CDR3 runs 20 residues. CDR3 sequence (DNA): TGTGCCAGCAGCTCACTCGGGACAGGGGCCCTCACCTCTGGGGCCAACGTCCTGACTTTC. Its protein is CASSSLGTGALTSGANVLTF.

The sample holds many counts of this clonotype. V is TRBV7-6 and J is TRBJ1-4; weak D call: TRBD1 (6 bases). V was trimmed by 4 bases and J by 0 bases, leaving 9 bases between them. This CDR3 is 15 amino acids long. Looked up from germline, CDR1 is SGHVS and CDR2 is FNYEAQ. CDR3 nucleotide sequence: TGTGCCAGCAGCTCGCCAGGGGCAACTAATGAAAAACTGTTTTTT. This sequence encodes CASSSPGATNEKLFF.

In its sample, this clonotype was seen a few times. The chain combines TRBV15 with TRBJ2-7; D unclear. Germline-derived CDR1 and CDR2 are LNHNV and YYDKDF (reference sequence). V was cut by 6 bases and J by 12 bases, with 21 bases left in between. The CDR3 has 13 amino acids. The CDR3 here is CATRGEGPVDVYF. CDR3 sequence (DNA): TGTGCCACCAGAGGCGAAGGCCCCGTAGATGTGTACTTC.

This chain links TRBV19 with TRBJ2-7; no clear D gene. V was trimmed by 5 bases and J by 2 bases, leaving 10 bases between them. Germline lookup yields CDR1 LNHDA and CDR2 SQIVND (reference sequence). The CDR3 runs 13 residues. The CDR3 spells CASSLSHTYEQYF. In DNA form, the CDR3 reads TGTGCCAGTAGTCTTAGCCATACCTACGAGCAGTACTTC.

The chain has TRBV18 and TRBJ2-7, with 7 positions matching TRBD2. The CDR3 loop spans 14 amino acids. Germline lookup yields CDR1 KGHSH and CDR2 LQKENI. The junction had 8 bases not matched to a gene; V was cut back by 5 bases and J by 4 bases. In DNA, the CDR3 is TGTGCCAGCTCATCAGGAGGGCGGGGGTACGAGCAGTACTTC. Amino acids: CASSSGGRGYEQYF.

CDR3 nucleotides: TGTGCCAGCAGACCCGGACGGCCATATGGCTACACCTTC. Translation gives CASRPGRPYGYTF. This chain uses TRBV6-8 with TRBJ1-2; D not resolved. Germline CDR1 is MNHGY and CDR2 is SAAAGT. V shed 6 bases and J shed 5 bases, with 13 bases lying between them. The CDR3 covers 13 residues.